This TCR beta chain comes out of a study of T-cell memory formation after mild COVID-19. Study-wide results and limits: Several responding clones turned up in pre-infection memory, indicating that cross-reactive memory may have taken part. A second wave expanding day 15 to 37 was CD4+-biased; contracting clones were balanced. Shrinking CD4+ clones were chiefly CM and EM; CD8+ ones were chiefly EMRA.

Trimming cost V 4 bases and J 5 bases; bases outside gene matches: 6. Germline-derived CDR1 and CDR2 are MNHNY and SVGAGI (reference sequence). CDR3 length: 15 residues. For this clonotype: Its target is not known.

Barcoded TCR alpha and TCR beta cDNA libraries with UMIs came from 5'RACE using constant-segment primers. One entry per CDR3 protein results from TCRdb running MiXCR on the 5' RACE reads. The sample lists some 200,000 distinct CDR3 sequences; about 22% were seen once. The clonotype was recovered from an adult woman who had mild COVID-19 (a few samples of this study predate the infection). Cell type and time point are not known. What was sequenced was PBMCs or a T cell subset sorted from them (not recorded which). The chain combines TRBV6-6 with TRBJ2-5; 11 bases are shared with TRBD1. The CDR3 sequence: CASSSRTGGYETQYF. The CDR3 DNA is TGTGCCAGCAGTTCCCGGACAGGGGGCTATGAGACCCAGTACTTC.